This T cell receptor (beta chain) was documented in a study of OX40 agonist ivuxolimab in advanced cancers. Study summary: Enrollees could have had prior anti-PD-1, anti-PD-L1 or anti-CTLA-4 therapy, which 35% to 40% had received. Patients achieving partial responses numbered three: one hepatocellular carcinoma case and two cutaneous melanoma cases. Study results and limitations: CD4+ and CD8+ blood T cells expanded clonally by week 6 at 0.1 to 3.0 mg/kg.

CDR1 and CDR2 (germline): SNHLY, FYNNEI. V was clipped by 3 bases and J by 3 bases; unmatched bases: 5. This CDR3 spans 15 amino acids. In regard to this clone: Its antigen is currently unknown.

Only in-frame clones appear in the TCRdb table, and some are missing; sequencing was by immunoSEQ multiplex PCR. The table has around 15,000 clones, approximately 86% seen once; the top ten hold roughly 4%. This sample comprised CD4+ or CD8+ T cells sorted from blood, obtained in a trial of the OX40 agonist ivuxolimab. This sequence joins TRBV2 and TRBJ2-3; TRBD2 matches at 8 bases. This TCR was recovered from an adult with an advanced solid tumor such as melanoma, head and neck, liver or kidney cancer. DNA for the CDR3: TGTGCCAGCAGTGAGAGCGGGAGTCGGACAGATACGCAGTATTTT. The encoded protein is CASSESGSRTDTQYF.